This TCR beta chain was retrieved from a study of T cells in localized non-small cell lung cancer. Sequenced by immunoSEQ multiplex PCR; TCRdb stores in-frame clones only, minus some. In the table there are over 65,000 clones, about 88% of which are singletons. Findings and caveats of the study: Detection in adjacent lung was observed for a median approximately 52 of the top 100 tumor clones. Greater T cell density in blood accompanied longer overall survival. Adjacent uninvolved lung tissue had the highest T cell clonality, exceeding tumor.

The CDR3 is made up of 15 amino acids. The germline gives CDR1 SGDLS, CDR2 YYNGEE. Trimming left V 0 bases short and J 8 bases short, with 17 bases between. With regard to this clone: Its antigen remains unidentified.

This chain links TRBV9 with TRBJ1-2, with D unclear. The receptor comes from a female donor aged 60 or older with stage I lung adenocarcinoma. The material was peripheral blood, obtained before any cancer treatment. The DNA of the CDR3 is TGTGCCAGCAGCGTAGCTCTCCCGGGAGGAGGCGGCTACACCTTC. Its protein is CASSVALPGGGGYTF.